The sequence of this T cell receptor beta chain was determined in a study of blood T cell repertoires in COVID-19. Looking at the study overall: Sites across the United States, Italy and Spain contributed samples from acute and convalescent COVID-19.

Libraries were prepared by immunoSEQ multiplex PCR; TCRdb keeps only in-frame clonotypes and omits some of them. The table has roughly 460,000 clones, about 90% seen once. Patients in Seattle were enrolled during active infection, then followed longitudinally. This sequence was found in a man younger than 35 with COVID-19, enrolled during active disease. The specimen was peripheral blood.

The CDR3 loop reads CASSLTGLNSPLHF. The CDR3 bases are TGTGCCAGCAGCCTAACAGGGTTGAATTCACCCCTCCACTTT. This chain connects TRBV27 to TRBJ1-6; possible D gene TRBD1, 6 bases. The CDR3 spans 14 residues. Germline-derived CDR1 and CDR2 are MNHEY and SMNVEV (reference sequence). Deletions cut 6 bases from V and 7 bases from J, with 13 bases between.